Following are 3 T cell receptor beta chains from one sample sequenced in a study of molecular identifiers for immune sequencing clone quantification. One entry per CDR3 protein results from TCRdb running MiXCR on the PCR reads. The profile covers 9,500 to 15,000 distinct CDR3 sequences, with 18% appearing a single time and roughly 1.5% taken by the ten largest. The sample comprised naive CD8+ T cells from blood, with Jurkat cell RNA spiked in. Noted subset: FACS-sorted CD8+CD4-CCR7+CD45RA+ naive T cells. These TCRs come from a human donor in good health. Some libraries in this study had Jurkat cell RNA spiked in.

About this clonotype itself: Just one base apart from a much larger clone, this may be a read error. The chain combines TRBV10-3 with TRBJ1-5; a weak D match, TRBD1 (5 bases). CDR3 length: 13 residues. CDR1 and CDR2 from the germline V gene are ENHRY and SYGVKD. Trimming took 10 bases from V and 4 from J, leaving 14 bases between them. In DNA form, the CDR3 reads TGTGCCACGGGACCGGGATCGAATCAGCCCCAGCATTTT. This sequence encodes CATGPGSNQPQHF.

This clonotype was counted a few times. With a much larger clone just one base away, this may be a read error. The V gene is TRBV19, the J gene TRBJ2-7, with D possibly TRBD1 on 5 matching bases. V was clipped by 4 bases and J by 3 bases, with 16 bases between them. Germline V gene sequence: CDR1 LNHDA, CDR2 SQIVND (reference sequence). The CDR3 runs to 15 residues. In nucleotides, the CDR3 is TGTGCCAGTAGTACCGACAGAAGCCCCTTCTACGAGCAGTACTTC. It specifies CASSTDRSPFYEQYF.

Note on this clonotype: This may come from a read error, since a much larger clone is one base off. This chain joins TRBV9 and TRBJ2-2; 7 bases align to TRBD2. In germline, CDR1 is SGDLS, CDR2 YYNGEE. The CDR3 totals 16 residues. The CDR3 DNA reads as TGTGCCTGCAGCGTACGACTAGCTCCCGACACCGGGGAGCTGTTTTTT. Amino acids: CACSVRLAPDTGELFF.